Presented here are 15 T cell receptor beta chains from one specimen sequenced in a study of T cells after yellow fever vaccination. TCRdb called the 5' RACE reads again in MiXCR, with one record for every CDR3 protein. This sample has about 120,000 distinct CDR3 sequences; about 6.8% occur once, and the top ten carry around 2.6%. The sample here was CD4+ T cells sorted from PBMCs, taken around 45 days after the first yellow fever vaccination. These receptors were collected from a man aged 18 to 30 who received the YFV17D yellow fever vaccine.

This clonotype has a count of ten or more. The chain recombines TRBV3-1 with TRBJ2-1, with 7 bases matching TRBD2. Germline lookup yields CDR1 LGHDT and CDR2 YNNKEL (reference sequence). The CDR3 has 14 residues. With 6 bases clipped from V and 7 bases from J, the junction kept 9 bases outside the gene matches. The CDR3 reads CASSLRGGDNEQFF. The DNA of the CDR3 is TGTGCCAGCAGTCTACGCGGGGGAGATAATGAGCAGTTCTTC.

This clonotype was counted at least ten times. The CDR3 DNA sequence: TGTGCCAGCAGCTTAGAAAGGGGGGCCGTCCCCGGGGAGCTGTTTTTT. This codes for CASSLERGAVPGELFF. The chain carries TRBV11-2 and TRBJ2-2; D may correspond to TRBD1 or TRBD2 (6 bases each). The V and J ends lost 0 bases and 6 bases respectively, with 14 bases between them. The CDR3 is made up of 16 amino acids. CDR1 is SGHAT and CDR2 is FQNNGV in the germline V gene.

This clonotype was observed a handful of times. This chain links TRBV7-2 with TRBJ2-5, with 7 bases identical to TRBD1. The CDR3 totals 16 residues. Germline V lookup: CDR1 SGHTA, CDR2 FQGNSA. J was trimmed by 0 bases and V by 5 bases; bases with no gene match: 9. CDR3 sequence reads: CASSPYLGQNQETQYF. DNA for the CDR3: TGTGCCAGCAGCCCTTATCTGGGACAGAACCAAGAGACCCAGTACTTC. The complete variable domain, with remaining parts taken from reference TRBV7-2 and TRBJ2-5, reads GAGVSQSPSNKVTEKGKDVELRCDPISGHTALYWYRQSLGQGLEFLIYFQGNSAPDKSGLPSDRFSAERTGGSVSTLTIQRTQQEDSAVYLCASSPYLGQNQETQYFGPGTRLLVL.

This clonotype showed up many times. J is TRBJ2-1 and V is TRBV5-1, with a weak D call TRBD1 (5 bases). Trimming shortened V by 1 base and J by 6 bases, and 14 bases separated the two germline ends. Germline CDR1 reads SGHRS; CDR2 reads YFSETQ. This CDR3 has 15 amino acids. Written as DNA, the CDR3 is TGCGCCAGCAGCTTGCAGGGTGCCCACGTCAATGAGCAGTTCTTC. As protein: CASSLQGAHVNEQFF.

Many counts were recorded for this clonotype. This chain's CDR3 is CASEGDGNSPLHF. In DNA, the CDR3 is TGTGCCAGCGAGGGAGATGGGAATTCACCCCTCCACTTT. The rearrangement uses TRBV4-2 and TRBJ1-6; the D is unclear. Trimming stripped 8 bases from V and 7 bases from J, with 12 bases between. CDR1 LGHNA and CDR2 YNFKEQ come from the germline V gene. This CDR3 is built from 13 residues.

This clonotype was seen more than once but under ten times. The chain is built from TRBV6-5 and TRBJ2-7, with 8 bases identical to TRBD2. CDR1 and CDR2 from the germline V gene are MNHEY and SVGAGI. CDR3 length: 15 residues. V was clipped by 0 bases and J by 3 bases; unmatched bases: 4. CDR3 in DNA: TGTGCCAGCAGTTACTCGGCGGGGGGTTACTACGAGCAGTACTTC. This sequence encodes CASSYSAGGYYEQYF.

This sequence joins TRBV6-2 or TRBV6-3 and TRBJ2-1; D possibly corresponds to TRBD2 (7 bases). Trimming removed 2 bases from V and 0 bases from J, with 14 bases in between. This CDR3 has 17 amino acids. Per germline, CDR1 MNHEY and CDR2 SVGEGT. The CDR3 here is CASSYDVGGPSYNEQFF. The CDR3 region has the DNA TGTGCCAGCAGTTACGACGTGGGGGGGCCCTCCTACAATGAGCAGTTCTTC.

This clonotype occurred many times. The J gene is TRBJ1-1, the V gene TRBV5-1, with a weak D call TRBD1 (6 bases). The germline V gene encodes CDR1 SGHRS and CDR2 YFSETQ. V was trimmed by 4 bases and J by 1 base, leaving 11 bases between them. The CDR3 has 14 amino acids. The CDR3 here is CASSTQGGNTEAFF. The DNA for the CDR3 is TGCGCCAGCAGCACACAGGGCGGGAACACTGAAGCTTTCTTT. Complete variable domain (other parts from reference TRBV5-1 and TRBJ1-1): KAGVTQTPRYLIKTRGQQVTLSCSPISGHRSVSWYQQTPGQGLQFLFEYFSETQRNKGNFPGRFSGRQFSNSRSEMNVSTLELGDSALYLCASSTQGGNTEAFFGQGTRLTVV.

This clonotype was counted ten times or more. This chain connects TRBV5-1 to TRBJ1-1; unclear D gene. V shed 7 bases and J shed 1 base, with 11 bases lying between them. This CDR3 comprises 13 residues. Per germline, CDR1 SGHRS and CDR2 YFSETQ. CDR3 loop: CASGVLRNTEAFF. For the CDR3, the DNA is TGCGCCAGCGGGGTGTTGCGGAACACTGAAGCTTTCTTT.

This clonotype was counted ten times or more. The chain has TRBV5-1 and TRBJ2-4; D is ambiguous. Trimming took off 5 bases at V and 0 bases at J, with 9 bases between the two ends. Germline values: CDR1 SGHRS, CDR2 YFSETQ. The CDR3 contains 14 residues. The CDR3 here is CASREHLAKNIQYF. CDR3 nucleotide sequence: TGCGCCAGCAGGGAGCATCTAGCCAAAAACATTCAGTACTTC.

This clonotype was found a few times. The chain has TRBV3-1 and TRBJ2-7; 8 bases agree with TRBD1. The CDR3 runs 16 residues. The ends lost 4 bases at V and 3 bases at J; junction bases unmatched: 11. Germline CDR1 and CDR2: LGHDT and YNNKEL (reference sequence). The CDR3 DNA sequence: TGTGCCAGCAGCCCCATTTCTGGGACAGGCAACTACGAGCAGTACTTC. Its protein is CASSPISGTGNYEQYF.

This clonotype was recorded many times. V is TRBV24-1 and J is TRBJ2-3; tentative D call: TRBD2 (5 bases). The CDR3 length is 15 residues. The V end was cut by 4 bases, the J end by 5 bases, with 15 bases between. Looked up from germline, CDR1 is KGHDR and CDR2 is SFDVKD. The DNA of the CDR3 is TGTGCCACCAGTGACCCGGGGAGAGGAGGAGATACGCAGTATTTT. This encodes CATSDPGRGGDTQYF.

This clonotype was observed a few times. The CDR3 reads CSAKTGLYTEAFF. CDR3 DNA: TGCAGCGCTAAAACAGGGCTTTACACTGAAGCTTTCTTT. The chain uses TRBV29-1 and TRBJ1-1; the D gene is possibly TRBD1 (6 bases). The CDR3 length is 13 residues. V was trimmed by 7 bases and J by 3 bases, leaving 15 bases between them. Germline CDR1 and CDR2: SQVTM and ANQGSEA. Full variable domain (remainder filled in from reference TRBV29-1 and TRBJ1-1): SAVISQKPSRDICQRGTSLTIQCQVDSQVTMMFWYRQQPGQSLTLIATANQGSEATYESGFVIDKFPISRPNLTFSTLTVSNMSPEDSSIYLCSAKTGLYTEAFFGQGTRLTVV.

This clonotype was found many times. The rearrangement links TRBV12-5 to TRBJ1-4, with D maybe TRBD1 (5 bases). The V end was cut by 5 bases, the J end by 0 bases, with 10 bases between. The CDR3 spans 15 residues. Germline V gene data show CDR1 as LGHNT and CDR2 as FRNRAP. DNA of the CDR3: TGTGCTAGTGGTGACAGCGTTGCAACTAATGAAAAACTGTTTTTT. It yields the protein CASGDSVATNEKLFF.

This clonotype is medium-sized. The chain combines TRBV6-2 or TRBV6-3 with TRBJ2-1; 13 bases line up with TRBD2. The CDR3 extends over 18 amino acids. J was trimmed by 3 bases and V by 6 bases; bases with no gene match: 11. Germline V gives CDR1 MNHEY, CDR2 SVGEGT. The CDR3 DNA reads as TGTGCCAGCAGGGGTGGACTAGCGGGGGTACCCCTCTACAATGAGCAGTTCTTC. This codes for CASRGGLAGVPLYNEQFF.